This TCR beta chain appears in the sequencing data of a study of cytomegalovirus exposure and HLA in healthy donors. The wider study: Prior work identified some 120 million unique TCR beta sequences in about 179 million T cells.

The PCR made use of 60 Vbeta and 13 Jbeta primers. The protocol was immunoSEQ multiplex PCR, while the TCRdb copy is restricted to in-frame clones and leaves out a portion. The sample has some 140,000 clones; around 85% are singletons. As for this clone: One end of the junction does not line up with germline, which may come from a read error.

This CDR3 comprises 13 residues. Looked up from germline, CDR1 is MNHNS and CDR2 is SASEGT. J is TRBJ1-4 and V is TRBV6-1; D may be TRBD1 (5 bases). The TCR was taken from a woman between 45 and 60 years old in good health and CMV-seropositive. Sequencing was done on a sample of PBMCs. CDR3 nucleotide sequence: TGTGCCACCTTAATTTGGGACCGGGGACTCTATCATTTT. As protein: CATLIWDRGLYHF.